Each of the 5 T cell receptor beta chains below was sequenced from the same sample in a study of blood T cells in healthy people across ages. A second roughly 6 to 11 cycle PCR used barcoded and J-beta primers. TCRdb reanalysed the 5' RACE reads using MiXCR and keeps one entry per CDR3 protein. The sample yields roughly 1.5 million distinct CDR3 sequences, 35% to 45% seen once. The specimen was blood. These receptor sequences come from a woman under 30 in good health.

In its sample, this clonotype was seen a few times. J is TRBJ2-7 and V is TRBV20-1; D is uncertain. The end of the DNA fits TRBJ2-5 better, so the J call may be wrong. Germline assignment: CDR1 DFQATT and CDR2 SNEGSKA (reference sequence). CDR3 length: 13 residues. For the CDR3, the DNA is TGCAGTGCTAGCCAGTCGCCGGGAGAGACCCAGTACTTC. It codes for CSASQSPGETQYF.

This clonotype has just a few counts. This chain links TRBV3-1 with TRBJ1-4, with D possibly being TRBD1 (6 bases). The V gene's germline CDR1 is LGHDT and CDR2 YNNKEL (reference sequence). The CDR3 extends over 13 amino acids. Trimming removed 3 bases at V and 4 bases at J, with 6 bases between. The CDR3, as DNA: TGTGCCAGCAGCCAGGGACATAATGAAAAACTGTTTTTT. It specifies CASSQGHNEKLFF.

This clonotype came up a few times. The CDR3 nucleotides are TGCAGTGCTGGGGGTGGGTTGGATGAGCAGTTCTTC. Protein product: CSAGGGLDEQFF. This chain joins TRBV20-1 and TRBJ2-1; the D call may be TRBD1 or TRBD2 (5 bases each). Germline V CDR1 and CDR2: DFQATT, SNEGSKA (reference sequence). The V gene lost 5 bases and the J gene lost 8 bases, with 13 bases spanning the gap. This CDR3 has 12 amino acids.

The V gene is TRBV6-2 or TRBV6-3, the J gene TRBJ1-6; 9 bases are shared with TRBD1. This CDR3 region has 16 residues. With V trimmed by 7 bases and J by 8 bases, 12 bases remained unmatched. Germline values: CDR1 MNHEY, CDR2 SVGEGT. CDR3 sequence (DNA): TGTGCCAGCACTCGCCTCCCGGACAGGGGAGATTCACCCCTCCACTTT. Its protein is CASTRLPDRGDSPLHF.

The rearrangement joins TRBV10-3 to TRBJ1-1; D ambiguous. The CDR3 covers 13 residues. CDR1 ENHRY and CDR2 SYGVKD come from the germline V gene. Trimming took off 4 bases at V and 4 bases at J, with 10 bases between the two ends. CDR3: CAISVQVGTEAFF. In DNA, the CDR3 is TGTGCCATCAGTGTTCAGGTGGGCACTGAAGCTTTCTTT.